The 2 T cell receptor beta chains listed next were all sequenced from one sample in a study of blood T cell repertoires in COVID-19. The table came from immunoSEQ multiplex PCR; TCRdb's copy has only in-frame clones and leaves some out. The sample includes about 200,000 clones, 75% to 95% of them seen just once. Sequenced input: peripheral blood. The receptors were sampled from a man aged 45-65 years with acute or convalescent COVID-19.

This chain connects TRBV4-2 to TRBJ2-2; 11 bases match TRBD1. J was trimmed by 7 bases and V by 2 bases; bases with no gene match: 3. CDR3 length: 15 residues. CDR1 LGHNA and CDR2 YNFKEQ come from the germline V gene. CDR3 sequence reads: CASSQKGQGVGELFF. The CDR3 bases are TGTGCCAGCAGCCAAAAGGGACAGGGGGTCGGGGAGCTGTTTTTT.

The CDR3 reads CASSQGVLATNEKLFF. The DNA of the CDR3 is TGTGCCAGCAGCCAAGGAGTGCTTGCAACTAATGAAAAACTGTTTTTT. The gene calls are TRBV3-1 (or the pseudogene TRBV3-2) and TRBJ1-4; D is unresolved. Germline lookup yields CDR1 LGHDT and CDR2 YNNKEL (reference sequence). The CDR3 is 16 amino acids. Trimming took off 1 base at V and 0 bases at J, with 9 bases between the two ends.